This note documents a single T cell receptor beta chain sequence. As yet, its antigen is unknown. The data derive from a study of CD8 T cells in Susac syndrome. Study information: Within the group of sequenced Susac syndrome patients, five or six had active disease and roughly eight were in remission. Patients with Susac syndrome were therapy-naive, taking corticosteroids, with some also receiving intravenous immunoglobulin, or taking intravenous immunoglobulin alone at the time their blood was drawn. Study-level points and caveats: Susac syndrome CD4+ T cell repertoires showed no clonal expansion.

An amount of RNA that ranged from roughly 0.5 to 1 ug was reverse transcribed with random hexamers. The method of amplification for TCR beta CDR3 was immunoSEQ multiplex PCR, covering 54 Vbeta and 13 Jbeta. TCRdb itself ran the immunoSEQ multiplex PCR reads through MiXCR, one entry per CDR3 protein. The repertoire includes around 230,000 distinct CDR3 sequences, about 96% of them detected once, and 0.1% sits in the top ten. V was clipped by 4 bases and J by 5 bases, with 12 bases between them. The CDR3 sequence is 12 residues long. Per germline, CDR1 SQVTM and CDR2 ANQGSEA. The rearrangement uses TRBV29-1 and TRBJ2-7; D is ambiguous. Sequencing was done on a sample of CD4+ T cells from PBMCs. This clonotype was obtained from a human donor with Susac syndrome. The DNA for the CDR3 is TGCAGCGTTGGTTTAAAAAGGGACGAGCAGTACTTC. The encoded protein is CSVGLKRDEQYF.